The source of this TCR beta chain is a study of regulatory T cells in long-lasting Graves disease. Germline loops: CDR1 SGHVS, CDR2 FQNEAQ. The CDR3 totals 15 residues. V dropped 3 bases and J dropped 2; count of bases not matched to a gene: 5. The study, taken as a whole, reports: Persistent Graves' patients showed reduced TCR diversity versus newly diagnosed patients.

The time point: newly diagnosed GD, antithyroid drugs for less than 3 months. Extracted PBMC RNA gave rise to the TCR library. The EDTA tubes were filled with around 8.5 milliliters of drawn peripheral blood. For TCR beta, libraries came from iRepertoire HTBI primers and Arm-PCR of CDR3 regions. TCRdb called the multiplex PCR reads again in MiXCR, with one record for every CDR3 protein. The sample yields roughly 440,000 distinct CDR3 sequences, roughly 17% seen once. The table lists this clonotype with many counts. Its antigen is as yet unknown. This sample was also put to use in a study of T cells in Graves' hyperthyroidism and ophthalmopathy. That report notes: The hyperthyroidism was newly diagnosed and had lasted under 2 months; the patients were aged 18 to 65. In the first-round RT-PCR of the TCR CDR3, the HTBI primer set was used.

This sample comprised peripheral blood mononuclear cells (PBMCs), obtained at new diagnosis, from a patient treated with antithyroid drugs. The receptor was derived from a woman between 18 and 30 years old with Graves disease. This sequence joins TRBV7-8 and TRBJ2-7; TRBD2 agrees at 9 bases. CDR3 loop: CASSFAGGGAYEQYF. DNA for the CDR3: TGTGCCAGCAGCTTCGCGGGAGGGGGTGCCTACGAGCAGTACTTC.